This T cell receptor (beta chain) stems from a study of T cells after yellow fever vaccination. Only a few counts were recorded for this clonotype. The germline V gene has CDR1 MDHEN and CDR2 SYDVKM. Trimming took 6 bases from V and 7 from J, leaving 10 bases between them. CDR3 length equals 12 residues. Production of TCR cDNA was by 5'RACE template switching, which also added a universal primer site and UMIs. TCRdb itself ran the 5' RACE reads through MiXCR, one entry per CDR3 protein. The data hold 200,000 to 250,000 distinct CDR3 sequences, with about 7% observed a single time. Sequenced material: CD4+ T cells sorted from PBMCs, taken 15 days after the yellow fever booster vaccination. The TCR sequence derives from a man aged 25-45 years who received the YFV17D yellow fever vaccine. The chain has TRBV28 and TRBJ2-1; no firm D call. The CDR3 sequence is CASRRPGNEQFF. CDR3 sequence (DNA): TGTGCCAGCAGACGCCCCGGAAATGAGCAGTTCTTC.